Ten or more counts support the clone carrying this TCR beta chain. Its antigen is unknown. This entry comes from a study of T cells in Graves' hyperthyroidism and ophthalmopathy. Study-wide results and limits: Stable hyperthyroidism was separated from ophthalmopathy by a model based on 13 V-J features.

Together with thyroid ultrasound, orbital computed tomography, serum thyroxine and TRAb, clinical symptoms were used for diagnoses. The PBMCs studied were ones that came from 10 ml fresh peripheral blood. Looked up from germline, CDR1 is MNHEY and CDR2 is SMNVEV (reference sequence). Trimming took 4 bases from V and 4 from J; bases not matched to a gene: 4. The CDR3 length is 15 residues. RNA transcripts gave rise to amplified TCR beta CDR3 regions. With the HTBI primer set, the TCR CDR3 went through a first round of RT-PCR. Each CDR3 protein gets one entry after TCRdb re-called the multiplex PCR reads with MiXCR. Of around 350,000 distinct CDR3 sequences in the sample, roughly 15% were seen once.

This receptor was obtained from an older woman with Graves' ophthalmopathy. The chain uses TRBV27 and TRBJ2-1; 10 bases agree with TRBD2. Sequencing used blood. CDR3 DNA: TGTGCCAGCAGTTGGGGGACTAGCGAGTACAATGAGCAGTTCTTC. The encoded protein is CASSWGTSEYNEQFF.